The 22 T cell receptor beta chains reported below all come from one sample, sequenced in a study of post-analysis software for immune sequencing data. Antigens for these TCRs are unknown. Unique-molecular-identifier-tagged TCR beta cDNA libraries were used. TCRdb processed the PCR reads anew with MiXCR; each CDR3 protein has one entry. In the table there are around 400,000 distinct CDR3 sequences, around 37% of which are singletons. Broader study findings: Comparison of patients with controls showed about 5 TRBV segments more frequent in patients, TRBV5-6, TRBV5-1 and TRBV20-1 among them.

Sequenced input: blood. The receptor source for this set is a girl aged 5-17 years with multiple sclerosis.

V and J are TRBV20-1 and TRBJ2-5, with 7 nucleotides matching TRBD2. TRBJ2-7 matches the DNA end more closely, so the J call is doubtful. Germline CDR1 is DFQATT and CDR2 is SNEGSKA (reference sequence). The CDR3 loop spans 13 amino acids. CDR3 nucleotides: TGCAGTGCCAATCAGCGGGGACCTTACGAGCAGTACTTC. Amino acids: CSANQRGPYEQYF.

The sample holds a few counts of this clonotype. CDR3 DNA: TGTGCCAGCACCCAGGGGACAGACTACAATGAGCAGTTCTTC. Its translation: CASTQGTDYNEQFF. V is TRBV7-2 and J is TRBJ2-1, with 7 bases aligning to TRBD1. This CDR3 is built from 14 residues. V trimming: 7 bases; J trimming: 3 bases; junction bases outside the gene matches: 6. CDR1 and CDR2 (germline): SGHTA, FQGNSA. The variable domain in full, with the rest retrieved from reference TRBV7-2 and TRBJ2-1, is GAGVSQSPSNKVTEKGKDVELRCDPISGHTALYWYRQSLGQGLEFLIYFQGNSAPDKSGLPSDRFSAERTGGSVSTLTIQRTQQEDSAVYLCASTQGTDYNEQFFGPGTRLTVL.

This clonotype was observed a handful of times. V and J are TRBV6-2 or TRBV6-3 and TRBJ1-1; no clear D. The germline V gene encodes CDR1 MNHEY and CDR2 SVGEGT. V was shortened by 10 bases and J by 1 base, with 16 bases between the two germline ends. The CDR3 totals 14 residues. This CDR3 reads CANTQNARNTEAFF. CDR3 in DNA: TGTGCCAACACCCAGAACGCTAGGAACACTGAAGCTTTCTTT.

This clonotype occurred a few times. The chain joins TRBV29-1 to TRBJ1-1; D remains ambiguous. This CDR3 comprises 14 residues. The germline V and J ends were trimmed by 5 bases and 0 bases, with 13 bases remaining between them. Per the germline V gene, CDR1 is SQVTM and CDR2 is ANQGSEA. The CDR3 here is CSVWTGRLNTEAFF. DNA of the CDR3: TGCAGCGTTTGGACCGGGCGGCTGAACACTGAAGCTTTCTTT.

This rearrangement joins TRBV29-1 to TRBJ1-1; 7 bases map to TRBD1. Germline loops: CDR1 SQVTM, CDR2 ANQGSEA. The length of the CDR3 is 15 residues. V lost 5 bases, J lost 1 base, and 10 bases stayed unmatched. The CDR3 coding sequence is TGCAGCGTTCCCCCCACCGGGACAGCGAACACTGAAGCTTTCTTT. Protein sequence: CSVPPTGTANTEAFF.

About this clonotype itself: At one end the junction does not follow the germline gene, possibly because of a read error. V is TRBV3-1 and J is TRBJ2-1; D is perhaps TRBD1 (6 bases). The CDR3 has 13 amino acids. Germline CDR1 reads LGHDT; CDR2 reads YNNKEL (reference sequence). As DNA, the CDR3 is TGTGTCAGCAGTAGACAGGTTTACAATGAGCAGTTCTTC. Protein: CVSSRQVYNEQFF.

The chain carries TRBV5-1 and TRBJ1-5, with a weak D call TRBD1 (5 bases). V was cut by 4 bases and J by 6 bases, with 11 bases left in between. The germline gives CDR1 SGHRS, CDR2 YFSETQ. This CDR3 comprises 13 residues. CDR3 region: CASSPTGSQPQHF. CDR3 nucleotides: TGCGCCAGCAGCCCCACAGGCTCTCAGCCCCAGCATTTT.

This clonotype has just a few counts. The rearrangement joins TRBV3-1 to TRBJ1-6; TRBD1 matches at 8 bases. V shed 4 bases and J 10 bases; nucleotides not matched to a gene: 12. CDR1 LGHDT and CDR2 YNNKEL come from the germline V gene (reference sequence). The length of the CDR3 is 16 residues. The CDR3 reads CASSPTRAGGSSPLHF. In DNA, the CDR3 is TGTGCCAGCAGCCCCACCAGGGCAGGGGGCAGCTCACCCCTCCACTTT.

This clonotype occurred a few times. The rearrangement links TRBV6-5 to TRBJ2-5; D call uncertain. CDR1 MNHEY and CDR2 SVGAGI come from the germline V gene. This CDR3 spans 14 amino acids. Trimming removed 6 bases from V and 1 base from J, with 12 bases in between. CDR3 DNA: TGTGCCAGCAGCTCCCCCCTGACCCAAGAGACCCAGTACTTC. It specifies CASSSPLTQETQYF.

This clonotype was counted a few times. V and J are TRBV6-5 and TRBJ2-1, with D perhaps matching TRBD2 (7 bases). Looked up from germline, CDR1 is MNHEY and CDR2 is SVGAGI. This CDR3 spans 17 amino acids. Deletions cut 0 bases from V and 3 bases from J, with 15 bases between. CDR3 in DNA: TGTGCCAGCAGTTACTCGGGTGGGGGGGCTTTCTACAATGAGCAGTTCTTC. This encodes CASSYSGGGAFYNEQFF.

This clonotype appeared a few times. This chain uses TRBV29-1 with TRBJ2-6, with D perhaps being TRBD1 or TRBD2 (6 bases each). V was cut by 7 bases and J by 4 bases, with 14 bases left in between. CDR1 is SQVTM, CDR2 ANQGSEA, per germline. This CDR3 is built from 14 residues. The CDR3 DNA is TGCAGCGCGAACGGGGGCGCCGGGGCCAACGTCCTGACTTTC. Its protein is CSANGGAGANVLTF.

V and J are TRBV18 and TRBJ1-1; 7 nucleotides match TRBD1. V shed 2 bases and J 3 bases; nucleotides not matched to a gene: 6. The CDR3 length is 15 residues. The germline V gene encodes CDR1 KGHSH and CDR2 LQKENI. The DNA of the CDR3 is TGTGCCAGCTCACCAAACCGGGACAGCCACACTGAAGCTTTCTTT. This gives the protein CASSPNRDSHTEAFF.

V is TRBV3-1 and J is TRBJ2-2, with no clear D. CDR1 is LGHDT and CDR2 is YNNKEL in the germline V gene (reference sequence). The CDR3 contains 15 residues. V was pared by 4 bases and J by 4 bases, with 13 bases between. CDR3 coding DNA: TGTGCCAGCAGCCCTGGGGTCGTGGTCACCGGGGAGCTGTTTTTT. Translated, it gives CASSPGVVVTGELFF.

A note on this clonotype: As the CDR3 is not closed by the conserved phenylalanine or tryptophan, this likely results from a read error. The genes are TRBV6-5 and TRBJ1-5; 8 positions agree with TRBD1. This CDR3 contains 14 residues. CDR1 MNHEY and CDR2 SVGAGI come from the germline V gene. V trimming: 4 bases; J trimming: 6 bases; junction bases outside the gene matches: 5. The CDR3 bases are TGTGCCAGCAGTTCATCGACAGGGGTTCAGCCCCAGCATTGT. Amino acids: CASSSSTGVQPQHC.

The rearrangement links TRBV4-3 to TRBJ2-6; a possible D gene is TRBD2 (6 bases). The CDR3 has 19 residues. Per germline, CDR1 LGHNA and CDR2 YSLEER. V was trimmed by 1 base and J by 2 bases, leaving 18 bases between them. CDR3 protein: CASSQASEGYRAGANVLTF. The CDR3 region has the DNA TGCGCCAGCAGCCAAGCATCGGAGGGTTATAGAGCTGGGGCCAACGTCCTGACTTTC.

The chain employs TRBV28 and TRBJ2-7; TRBD2 is a possible D gene (6 bases). Trimming removed 11 bases from V and 1 base from J, with 15 bases in between. The germline CDR1 and CDR2 sequences are MDHEN and SYDVKM. The CDR3 length is 13 residues. CDR3: CAGSNSGSYEQYF. The CDR3 region has the DNA TGTGCCGGAAGCAATAGCGGTTCCTACGAGCAGTACTTC.

This clonotype was recorded at least ten times. The chain is built from TRBV5-1 and TRBJ2-1, with D perhaps TRBD1 (6 bases). In germline, CDR1 is SGHRS, CDR2 YFSETQ. Deletions cut 0 bases from V and 6 bases from J, with 16 bases between. The CDR3 consists of 16 residues. CDR3 nucleotides: TGCGCCAGCAGCTTGGATGACAGGTTAGGGAGCAATGAGCAGTTCTTC. Translating gives CASSLDDRLGSNEQFF.

This clonotype was found once. The chain uses TRBV28 and TRBJ2-2; D gene ambiguous. This CDR3 contains 14 residues. The ends were cut back, 6 bases at V and 0 bases at J, with 8 bases in the middle. In germline, CDR1 is MDHEN, CDR2 SYDVKM. The DNA for the CDR3 is TGTGCCAGCAGGTACACCGCGAACACCGGGGAGCTGTTTTTT. It encodes CASRYTANTGELFF. The whole variable domain, remainder taken from reference TRBV28 and TRBJ2-2, is DVKVTQSSRYLVKRTGEKVFLECVQDMDHENMFWYRQDPGLGLRLIYFSYDVKMKEKGDIPEGYSVSREKKERFSLILESASTNQTSMYLCASRYTANTGELFFGEGSRLTVL.

This clonotype was recorded a few times. V gene TRBV5-1 combines with J gene TRBJ1-1; a weak D match, TRBD1 (6 bases). V shed 4 bases and J shed 5 bases, with 15 bases lying between them. The CDR3 is made up of 14 amino acids. Germline V CDR1 and CDR2: SGHRS, YFSETQ. This chain's CDR3 is CASSAGDGGTEAFF. The CDR3 nucleotides are TGCGCCAGCAGCGCAGGGGATGGGGGGACTGAAGCTTTCTTT.

This clonotype showed up many times. The chain couples TRBV6-5 to TRBJ2-6; D possibly corresponds to TRBD1 (5 bases). V was pared by 6 bases and J by 0 bases, with 9 bases between. The germline V gene has CDR1 MNHEY and CDR2 SVGAGI. This CDR3 has 15 residues. The DNA of the CDR3 is TGTGCCAGCAGACTCGACAGCTCTGGGGCCAACGTCCTGACTTTC. It translates to CASRLDSSGANVLTF.

The chain carries TRBV5-1 and TRBJ2-7; D call uncertain. V lost 0 bases to trimming and J lost 3 bases, with 7 bases between them. Germline-derived CDR1 and CDR2 are SGHRS and YFSETQ. This CDR3 has 13 amino acids. The CDR3 is CASSLDQYYEQYF. The CDR3 coding sequence is TGCGCCAGCAGCTTGGATCAGTACTACGAGCAGTACTTC.

This clonotype was counted between two and nine times. The chain uses TRBV2 and TRBJ2-7; D is possibly TRBD1 or TRBD2 (5 bases each). Germline V gene lookup returns CDR1 SNHLY and CDR2 FYNNEI. V was cut by 6 bases and J by 4 bases, with 13 bases left in between. The CDR3 is 13 residues long. The CDR3 bases are TGTGCCAGCAGAACGAAGGGACGTTACGAGCAGTACTTC. Translated: CASRTKGRYEQYF.